Below are 14 T cell receptor beta chains sequenced from a single sample in a study of blood T cell repertoires in COVID-19 (dated by TCRdb to about 2020). Receptor amplification or capture employed the immunoSEQ multiplex PCR assay. TCRdb stores this immuneACCESS table with in-frame sequences only. Part of the clones is absent; in the studies checked, under half of the shortfall reflects unresolved V genes, and no reason is known for the rest. Counted in this sample were over 150,000 clones; about 80% of them appeared once. Together, the top ten hold approximately 3.6% of the sample. Specimen: PBMCs or T cells enriched from blood (not recorded which). All receptors come from a woman aged 60-75 years who had recovered from COVID-19.

This chain joins TRBV3-1 (or the pseudogene TRBV3-2) and TRBJ2-2; the D gene is possibly TRBD2 (6 bases). Germline V lookup: CDR1 LGHDT, CDR2 YNNKEL (reference sequence). The CDR3 sequence is 15 residues long. V lost 4 bases, J lost 3 bases, and 12 bases lay in between. In DNA form, the CDR3 reads TGTGCCAGCAGCCGGGGCGGGGTAGACACCGGGGAGCTGTTTTTT. The encoded protein is CASSRGGVDTGELFF.

This clone showed up just a few times. This CDR3 reads CASSELGWGTGGQPQHF. CDR3 sequence (DNA): TGTGCCAGCAGTGAACTAGGTTGGGGGACAGGGGGTCAGCCCCAGCATTTT. The chain couples TRBV2 to TRBJ1-5, with TRBD1 matching over 11 bases. V was pared by 2 bases and J by 6 bases, with 9 bases of the junction left unmatched. Germline V gene sequence: CDR1 SNHLY, CDR2 FYNNEI. The CDR3 extends over 17 amino acids.

On this clone: Relative to the germline gene, one junction end is altered; a read error may explain this. The rearrangement uses TRBV27 and TRBJ2-7, with a possible D match to TRBD1 (6 bases). Germline CDR1 and CDR2: MNHEY and SMNVEV (reference sequence). The length of the CDR3 is 15 residues. The CDR3 sequence is CASAPREDSLGERYF. The CDR3 coding sequence is TGTGCCAGCGCCCCCCGCGAGGACAGTCTCGGCGAGCGGTACTTC.

The J gene is TRBJ2-1, the V gene TRBV5-1; no firm D call. The CDR3 runs 13 residues. Germline V gives CDR1 SGHRS, CDR2 YFSETQ. V lost 4 bases and J lost 4, with 9 bases in between. CDR3 in amino acids: CASSTSVYNEQFF. The CDR3 region has the DNA TGCGCCAGCAGCACTTCCGTTTACAATGAGCAGTTCTTC.

CDR3 residues: CASSVSGGGGYTF. The CDR3 nucleotides read TGTGCCAGCAGCGTATCTGGGGGCGGTGGCTACACCTTC. V and J are TRBV9 and TRBJ1-2; possible D gene TRBD1, 6 bases. The CDR3 is made up of 13 amino acids. Germline V lookup: CDR1 SGDLS, CDR2 YYNGEE. V was trimmed by 1 base and J by 7 bases, leaving 11 bases between them.

V and J are TRBV5-6 and TRBJ2-5, with D possibly matching TRBD2 (6 bases). The CDR3 is made up of 15 amino acids. Per the germline V gene, CDR1 is SGHDT and CDR2 is YYEEEE. The ends were cut back, 2 bases at V and 7 bases at J, with 18 bases in the middle. CDR3 DNA sequence: TGTGCCAGCAGCTTAACGGGGACTCCACGAGGGACCCAGTACTTC. Translated, it gives CASSLTGTPRGTQYF.

CDR3 in amino acids: CASKKQGEGTGELFF. CDR3 DNA: TGTGCCAGTAAAAAACAGGGGGAAGGTACCGGGGAGCTGTTTTTT. V gene TRBV19 combines with J gene TRBJ2-2; 8 bases agree with TRBD1. The CDR3 consists of 15 residues. Germline loops: CDR1 LNHDA, CDR2 SQIVND (reference sequence). The V gene end was trimmed by 7 bases and the J gene end by 5 bases; junction bases not matched to a gene: 9.

This clone was observed a single time. V gene TRBV7-2 combines with J gene TRBJ2-1, with D perhaps TRBD2 (6 bases). Germline CDR1 and CDR2: SGHTA and FQGNSA. The length of the CDR3 is 15 residues. Trimming took off 2 bases at V and 2 bases at J, with 10 bases between the two ends. CDR3 amino acids: CASSLISGPYNEQFF. The CDR3 nucleotides read TGTGCCAGCAGCTTAATTAGCGGTCCCTACAATGAGCAGTTCTTC. Complete variable domain (other parts from reference TRBV7-2 and TRBJ2-1): GAGVSQSPSNKVTEKGKDVELRCDPISGHTALYWYRQSLGQGLEFLIYFQGNSAPDKSGLPSDRFSAERTGGSVSTLTIQRTQQEDSAVYLCASSLISGPYNEQFFGPGTRLTVL.

V is TRBV15 and J is TRBJ2-3; the D gene is possibly TRBD2 (7 bases). The CDR3 has 15 residues. V lost 0 bases, J lost 6 bases, and 13 bases lay in between. Germline values: CDR1 LNHNV, CDR2 YYDKDF (reference sequence). CDR3 sequence (DNA): TGTGCCACCAGCAGAGATGGGGGGGGCGGGGATACGCAGTATTTT. Its protein is CATSRDGGGGDTQYF.

V usage is TRBV29-1 and J usage is TRBJ1-1, with D uncertain. Trimming pared 5 bases from V and 1 base from J, leaving 11 bases between. The CDR3 consists of 13 residues. Germline lookup yields CDR1 SQVTM and CDR2 ANQGSEA. The CDR3, as DNA: TGCAGCGTTCGAGGGCAATCGAACACTGAAGCTTTCTTT. Protein: CSVRGQSNTEAFF.

This clone was picked up a small number of times. The V and J genes are TRBV5-1 and TRBJ1-4, with D unclear. Germline V gene lookup returns CDR1 SGHRS and CDR2 YFSETQ. This CDR3 has 13 amino acids. V lost 0 bases and J 4 bases, leaving 4 bases between the germline ends. The CDR3 protein is CASSLGNNEKLFF. In DNA form, the CDR3 reads TGCGCCAGCAGCTTGGGTAATAATGAAAAACTGTTTTTT.

J is TRBJ1-2 and V is TRBV6-2 or TRBV6-3; TRBD1 might be the D (6 bases). The germline V gene has CDR1 MNHEY and CDR2 SVGEGT. V lost 5 bases and J 0 bases, leaving 10 bases between the germline ends. The CDR3 is 14 residues long. CDR3 in amino acids: CASSTRGANYGYTF. CDR3 coding DNA: TGTGCCAGCAGTACCAGGGGTGCTAACTATGGCTACACCTTC.

The chain links TRBV5-1 to TRBJ1-6; TRBD1 matches 7 bases. The CDR3 is made up of 15 amino acids. The germline CDR1 and CDR2 sequences are SGHRS and YFSETQ. Trimming took 1 base from V and 7 from J; bases not matched to a gene: 5. For the CDR3, the DNA is TGCGCCAGCAGCTTGACCGGGACAGCAAATTCACCCCTCCACTTT. It is translated as CASSLTGTANSPLHF.

CDR3 loop: CASSLRGQGTEKLFF. CDR3 in DNA: TGCGCCAGCAGCTTGAGGGGACAGGGAACCGAAAAACTGTTTTTT. The chain has TRBV5-1 and TRBJ1-4, with 9 positions matching TRBD1. The CDR3 consists of 15 residues. V lost 1 base, J lost 8 bases, and 6 bases stayed unmatched. CDR1 and CDR2 from the germline V gene are SGHRS and YFSETQ.